This entry describes one T cell receptor (beta chain). The source of the sample is a study of blood T cell repertoires in COVID-19. Background on the study: From the United States, Italy and Spain came samples of acute and convalescent COVID-19. From T cells, B-cell-depleted T cells, or PBMCs came the material, which was cDNA or gDNA.

As processed by the authors: Counts of nucleated cells, estimated from reference gene primer amplification, were obtained. TCRdb keeps only in-frame clones here, not all; method: immunoSEQ multiplex PCR. V and J calls and clone size are copied from that table; D and trimming were computed from the DNA. The sample comprises over 110,000 clones, 88% of which are singletons, and less than 2% rests with the top ten. This TCR was recovered from a woman in her 50s with acute or convalescent COVID-19. Sequencing was done on a sample of peripheral blood.

Written as DNA, the CDR3 is TGTGCCAGCAGCGTAGAGGGACAGGGCCAGACCCAGTACTTC. It encodes CASSVEGQGQTQYF. The V call is TRBV9, the J call TRBJ2-5; 9 bases map to TRBD1. CDR1 is SGDLS and CDR2 is YYNGEE in the germline V gene. The CDR3 spans 14 residues. V shed 0 bases, J shed 6 bases, and the junction held 3 bases outside the gene matches.